These 17 T cell receptor beta chains originate from one sample sequenced in a study of T cell responses to AZD1222 COVID-19 vaccine. Assay used: immunoSEQ multiplex PCR; TCRdb lists only in-frame clones, some missing. Here the sample spans under 75,000 clones, 87% being singletons. The sequencing used peripheral blood, collected on day 0 of AZD1222 vaccination. The receptors come from an adult in good health.

This chain connects TRBV7-2 to TRBJ2-2, with D possibly being TRBD2 (5 bases). Trimming pared 7 bases from V and 5 bases from J, leaving 14 bases between. The CDR3 totals 14 residues. The germline V gene encodes CDR1 SGHTA and CDR2 FQGNSA. Here the CDR3 DNA reads TGTGCCAGCAACCCGGTGGGAGTAACCGGGGAGCTGTTTTTT. The encoded protein is CASNPVGVTGELFF.

This chain connects TRBV4-2 to TRBJ1-2, with D uncertain. CDR3 length: 12 amino acids. Germline V gives CDR1 LGHNA, CDR2 YNFKEQ. V shed 8 bases and J shed 7 bases, with 14 bases lying between them. The CDR3 bases are TGTGCCAGCCGTTGGGGAAACGCTGGCTACACCTTC. Translating it yields CASRWGNAGYTF.

The V gene is TRBV6-6, the J gene TRBJ2-7; the match to TRBD2 covers 7 bases. The CDR3 runs to 12 residues. Germline V gene sequence: CDR1 MNHNY, CDR2 SVGAGI (reference sequence). The trim removed 6 bases at V and 2 bases at J, leaving 1 base unmatched. The CDR3, as DNA: TGTGCCAGCAGCGGACTAGCCTACGAGCAGTACTTC. Its protein product is CASSGLAYEQYF.

The chain joins TRBV19 to TRBJ1-3; weak D call: TRBD1 (5 bases). CDR1 LNHDA and CDR2 SQIVND come from the germline V gene (reference sequence). V was cut by 5 bases and J by 0 bases, with 32 bases left in between. The length of the CDR3 is 22 residues. CDR3 residues: CASSGNPDTLTSPDYSGNTIYF. CDR3 sequence (DNA): TGTGCCAGTAGTGGAAACCCGGACACCCTCACGTCCCCGGACTACTCTGGAAACACCATATATTTT.

The chain employs TRBV30 and TRBJ1-2, with TRBD1 as a possible D gene (5 bases). Between the trimmed V and J ends, which lost 3 bases and 4 bases, there was a span of 9 bases. The CDR3 runs 12 residues. CDR1 GTSNPN and CDR2 SVGIG come from the germline V gene (reference sequence). DNA for the CDR3: TGTGCCTGGAGGCTGGGGGTCTATGGCTACACCTTC. Protein sequence: CAWRLGVYGYTF.

J is TRBJ2-2 and V is TRBV6-6; tentatively, D is TRBD1 (6 bases). V shed 7 bases and J shed 4 bases, with 7 bases lying between them. The CDR3 consists of 12 residues. Germline V gene sequence: CDR1 MNHNY, CDR2 SVGAGI (reference sequence). CDR3 sequence reads: CASTTGTGELFF. CDR3 DNA sequence: TGTGCCAGCACGACAGGCACCGGGGAGCTGTTTTTT.

This chain uses TRBV2 with TRBJ1-5, with 7 bases matching TRBD1. J gave up 0 bases and V 6 bases, and 5 bases lay outside the gene matches. The CDR3 consists of 15 residues. CDR1 is SNHLY and CDR2 is FYNNEI in the germline V gene. The CDR3 is CASRVGTDSNQPQHF. DNA for the CDR3: TGTGCCAGCAGGGTCGGGACAGATAGCAATCAGCCCCAGCATTTT.

J is TRBJ2-2 and V is TRBV4-1; 10 nucleotides match TRBD1. CDR1 and CDR2 (germline): MGHRA, YSYEKL. The CDR3 runs to 19 residues. V trimming: 0 bases; J trimming: 5 bases; junction bases outside the gene matches: 12. The CDR3 bases are TGCGCCAGCAGCCAAGAAAAATTGAGACAGGGGGCGAGGACCGGGGAGCTGTTTTTT. Translating gives CASSQEKLRQGARTGELFF.

This clone is a singleton in its sample. The J gene is TRBJ2-2, the V gene TRBV28; D remains unclear. V lost 3 bases and J 3 bases, leaving 5 bases between the germline ends. The CDR3 has 13 residues. Germline values: CDR1 MDHEN, CDR2 SYDVKM. The DNA of the CDR3 is TGTGCCAGCAGTTTGTCGTACACCGGGGAGCTGTTTTTT. Translated, it gives CASSLSYTGELFF.

By frequency in the sample, this clone is medium-sized. The rearrangement joins TRBV19 to TRBJ1-3, with D uncertain. V lost 4 bases and J 0 bases, leaving 10 bases between the germline ends. The CDR3 spans 15 residues. Germline-derived CDR1 and CDR2 are LNHDA and SQIVND (reference sequence). In DNA form, the CDR3 reads TGTGCCAGTAGTAGCGACGGTGACTCTGGAAACACCATATATTTT. Translation: CASSSDGDSGNTIYF.

V is TRBV5-6 and J is TRBJ2-7; perhaps TRBD2 as D (5 bases). Germline V CDR1 and CDR2: SGHDT, YYEEEE. V lost 4 bases and J lost 1, with 9 bases in between. The CDR3 spans 13 residues. This CDR3 reads CASSPTGSYEQYF. Here the CDR3 DNA reads TGTGCCAGCAGCCCCACGGGGTCCTACGAGCAGTACTTC.

V and J are TRBV2 and TRBJ1-1; D call uncertain. Germline V gene lookup returns CDR1 SNHLY and CDR2 FYNNEI. There are 13 residues in the CDR3. Deletions cut 6 bases from V and 0 bases from J, with 8 bases between. CDR3 DNA sequence: TGTGCCAGCAGAACCAATATGAACACTGAAGCTTTCTTT. The encoded protein is CASRTNMNTEAFF.

This chain joins TRBV5-1 and TRBJ1-5, with D maybe TRBD1 (5 bases). CDR1 is SGHRS, CDR2 YFSETQ, per germline. Trimming removed 5 bases from V and 5 bases from J, with 11 bases in between. This CDR3 spans 13 amino acids. CDR3 DNA: TGCGCCAGCAGTCCGGGGGTTGATCAGCCCCAGCATTTT. This translates into CASSPGVDQPQHF.

V gene TRBV27 combines with J gene TRBJ1-5; maybe TRBD1 (5 bases). V lost 11 bases and J 7 bases, leaving 21 bases between the germline ends. Germline V lookup: CDR1 MNHEY, CDR2 SMNVEV (reference sequence). This CDR3 spans 14 amino acids. The CDR3 DNA follows: TGTGCCTCGCGGCCCCGGTCGGGGGAACAGCCCCAGCATTTT. Encoded protein: CASRPRSGEQPQHF.

As for this clone: Other nucleotide sequences in the sample specify the same CDR3. V gene TRBV3-1 (or the pseudogene TRBV3-2) combines with J gene TRBJ1-1, with D tentatively TRBD1 (6 bases). Trimming left V 3 bases short and J 1 base short, with 6 bases between. The CDR3 runs to 13 residues. Per the germline V gene, CDR1 is LGHDT and CDR2 is YNNKEL (reference sequence). The CDR3 DNA follows: TGTGCCAGCAGCCAGACAGGGAACACTGAAGCTTTCTTT. This translates into CASSQTGNTEAFF.

V is TRBV5-6 and J is TRBJ1-2; weak D call: TRBD1 (6 bases). CDR1 and CDR2 (germline): SGHDT, YYEEEE. V lost 6 bases and J 3 bases, leaving 15 bases between the germline ends. The CDR3 has 14 residues. CDR3: CASIRTAAYYGYTF. The CDR3, as DNA: TGTGCCAGCATCCGGACAGCCGCATACTATGGCTACACCTTC.

The chain is built from TRBV7-9 and TRBJ1-2, with D perhaps TRBD1 (5 bases). Germline CDR1 is SEHNR and CDR2 is FQNEAQ (reference sequence). The CDR3 has 12 residues. Trimming cost V 5 bases and J 5 bases, with 9 bases left between them. The DNA of the CDR3 is TGTGCCAGCAGCCCAGAGGGGTATGGCTACACCTTC. Protein product: CASSPEGYGYTF.